Following are 5 T cell receptor beta chains from one sample sequenced in a study of blood T cell repertoires in COVID-19. Clones were read by immunoSEQ multiplex PCR, and TCRdb kept only the in-frame ones, dropping some. The repertoire holds 150,000 to 200,000 clones, with 82% as singletons. Sequenced sample: peripheral blood. All receptors come from a woman between 65 and 79 years old with acute or convalescent COVID-19.

The chain employs TRBV6-5 and TRBJ1-4, with 10 bases matching TRBD1. The junction had 3 bases not matched to a gene; V was cut back by 0 bases and J by 8 bases. Germline V gene sequence: CDR1 MNHEY, CDR2 SVGAGI. The CDR3 is made up of 15 amino acids. The CDR3 reads CASSYSTGGQEKLFF. The CDR3 DNA is TGTGCCAGCAGTTACTCGACAGGGGGCCAAGAAAAACTGTTTTTT.

CDR3 sequence: CASSQEGSGGALSGELFF. The CDR3, as DNA: TGCGCCAGCAGCCAAGAGGGGAGCGGGGGGGCCTTGTCCGGGGAGCTGTTTTTT. V usage is TRBV4-3 and J usage is TRBJ2-2, with 10 nucleotides matching TRBD2. After removal of 0 bases from V and 6 bases from J, the junction contained 10 bases not matched to a gene. The CDR3 is 18 amino acids. CDR1 LGHNA and CDR2 YSLEER come from the germline V gene.

The V call is TRBV3-1 (or the pseudogene TRBV3-2), the J call TRBJ2-2; 7 bases are shared with TRBD2. The CDR3 sequence is 18 residues long. The junction had 11 bases not matched to a gene; V was cut back by 2 bases and J by 2 bases. Per germline, CDR1 LGHDT and CDR2 YNNKEL (reference sequence). CDR3 loop: CASSQWGGGTQNTGELFF. CDR3 nucleotides: TGTGCCAGCAGCCAATGGGGGGGAGGGACTCAAAACACCGGGGAGCTGTTTTTT.

J is TRBJ2-1 and V is TRBV6-4, with 11 bases identical to TRBD2. Per germline, CDR1 MRHNA and CDR2 SNTAGT. With 4 bases clipped from V and 8 bases from J, the junction kept 10 bases outside the gene matches. This CDR3 is built from 16 residues. The CDR3 DNA is TGTGCCAGCAGTGTTTTTAGCGGGGGGGCATCGGATGAGCAGTTCTTC. It is translated as CASSVFSGGASDEQFF.

This clone was found a few times. This chain joins TRBV6-5 and TRBJ1-1, with 8 nucleotides matching TRBD1. From germline, CDR1 is MNHEY and CDR2 SVGAGI. V dropped 10 bases and J dropped 4; count of bases not matched to a gene: 14. The CDR3 length is 15 residues. The CDR3 spells CATRGQGVWGTEAFF. CDR3 DNA: TGTGCCACCCGTGGACAGGGTGTTTGGGGCACTGAAGCTTTCTTT.